This TCR beta chain was observed in a study of blood T cell repertoires in COVID-19. Clones were read by immunoSEQ multiplex PCR, and TCRdb kept only the in-frame ones, dropping some. The sample gives 100,000 or so clones, 85% to 95% of which show up once; approximately 6.3% is in the top ten. CDR1 and CDR2 from the germline V gene are LGHDT and YNNKEL (reference sequence). This CDR3 is built from 14 residues. Trimming cost V 4 bases and J 4 bases, with 13 bases left between them. The source of this sequence is a woman between 55 and 75 years old with active COVID-19. The V call is TRBV3-1 (or the pseudogene TRBV3-2), the J call TRBJ1-1; TRBD1 might be the D (6 bases). The sample taken for sequencing was peripheral blood. As DNA, the CDR3 is TGTGCCAGCAGCCCCCCAGGGGACGTCACTGAAGCTTTCTTT. The encoded protein is CASSPPGDVTEAFF.